This TCR beta chain was identified during a study of T cell responses to AZD1222 COVID-19 vaccine (dated by TCRdb to about 2021). Context from the whole study: TCR sequencing covered over 230 trial participants: nearly 210 given two doses of AZD1222 and 26 given two doses of MenACWY control vaccine. Enrollment into the trials was organized by age into subgroups of 18-55, 56-69 and 70-plus years, and those subgroups contained roughly 150, 30 and 60 TCR-sequenced participants, respectively.

For this clone: Its antigen is still unknown. No base quality values were provided; no much bigger clone lies one nucleotide off.

The time point label, as the study defines it: about 28 days (+/-7) after the second vaccine dose. AZD1222 recipients with second doses at about 4 weeks or about 12 weeks were pooled, because spike-specific TCR depth and breadth did not differ between schedules. The vaccinee samples were drawn from two UK trials, COV001 and COV002, one of which was a single-blind randomized controlled phase 2/3 trial testing AZD1222 (ChAdOx1 nCoV-19) in healthy adults. For TCRbeta chain sequencing, PBMC samples from trial participants were taken at day 0 and at day 28 after the second dose. V gives up 2 bases and J gives up 2 bases, and the segment between their germline ends measures 10 bases. For CDR1 and CDR2, the germline V gene lists MNHEY and SVGAGI. There are 15 amino acids in the CDR3, from cysteine to phenylalanine inclusive. Here the CDR3 DNA is all that survives: 45 bases in frame from base 1. The CDR3 regions of human TCRbeta chains were analyzed by immunosequencing. Under the source paper's analysis protocol: Repertoire TCRs were checked for matches against a reference library of SARS-CoV-2-specific TCRs that had been generated using the MIRA antigen-specificity platform. Breadth meant the fraction of unique TCRs that were SARS-CoV-2-associated, whereas depth meant the fraction of total T cells that were SARS-CoV-2-associated. Using the MIRA data, each spike-specific TCR was mapped to the spike region that the TCR reacts to and placed in a CD4 or CD8 class. Log10-transformed breadth and depth values were compared by one-way ANOVA with Sidak's multiple comparisons tests. TCRdb provides this immuneACCESS table in a form limited to in-frame rearrangements. Some clones are lacking; in checked studies, under half of them reflect an unresolved V gene, and why the rest are absent is not known. D and trimming come from the DNA, and the V and J calls and clone size come from that table. This sample gives 180,000 or so clones in total; around 90% of them show up just once. The top ten clonotypes cover roughly a quarter of the sample.

Study-wide conclusions, independent of this receptor: The 56-69-year group was small, and its depth increase did not reach significance, likely because of low power. Conclusions about previously exposed vaccinees are limited because only five to seven AZD1222 recipients were SARS-CoV-2 seropositive at baseline. Because no day 14 peak-response samples were available, repertoires were characterized only after the peak T cell response. Reportedly, almost half of the unique spike-specific TCRs recognized epitopes lying outside the regions that are mutated in the B.1.351 and B.1.1.7 variants. Most participants were white British and females outnumbered males, and the authors suggested that clonal diversity may have been underestimated. A significant rise in spike-specific TCR breadth and depth was observed after two AZD1222 doses relative to day 0 and relative to MenACWY recipients. The vaccine-associated CD4 TCRs covered the entire spike protein, and the dominant responses fell in regions 160-218 and 743-854.

The sequence joins TRBV6-5 to TRBJ1-5, with the D gene not confidently named. The sample in question was peripheral blood, obtained 28 days after the second AZD1222 dose. The TCR sequence derives from an adult who received the AZD1222 COVID-19 vaccine. The nucleotides read TGTGCCAGCAGTTACGGGTGGGGAGGCAATCAGCCCCAGCATTTT. Translated, this gives CASSYGWGGNQPQHF.